The T cell receptor (beta chain) described here comes from a study of CD8+ T cells in alopecia areata. Study as a whole: Treated patients received oral tofacitinib, 5 to 10 mg twice daily. Study outcomes and limitations: Tofacitinib yielded significantly lower scalp clonality and fewer expanded CD8+ clones among the top 100. While patients received tofacitinib, many expanded lesional clones remained present in scalp and blood.

Treatment described: oral pan-JAK inhibitor, 5-10 mg twice daily. RNA, once extracted, was reverse transcribed into cDNA for use as the sequencing template. The data were produced by immunoSEQ multiplex PCR, yet TCRdb's version contains in-frame clones alone and is incomplete. Among about 220,000 clones listed, about 57% were seen once. CDR3 length: 11 amino acids. Germline CDR1 is SQVTM and CDR2 is ANQGSEA. V lost 6 bases, J lost 7 bases, and 12 bases lay in between. Worth noting for this clone: Its specificity is not known.

The V and J genes are TRBV29-1 and TRBJ1-2; D unresolved. The input for sequencing was CD4+ T cells sorted from blood, taken at week 4, from a patient treated with tofacitinib. The sequence was obtained from a human donor with alopecia areata. CDR3 bases: TGCAGCGTGGTCAGAAGGGCTGGCTACACCTTC. Its translation: CSVVRRAGYTF.